The 19 T cell receptor beta chains below come from one sample, sequenced in a study of cytomegalovirus exposure and HLA in healthy donors. This table comes from immunoSEQ multiplex PCR, and its TCRdb copy is limited to in-frame clones, with some not included. The sample has 250,000 to 400,000 clones, around 90% seen once. The sequenced sample was PBMCs. These receptors were collected from a woman aged 25 to 39 in good health and CMV-seropositive.

The genes are TRBV5-1 and TRBJ1-1; 7 bases map to TRBD1. V lost 0 bases, J lost 1 base, and 3 bases stayed unmatched. Germline CDR1 and CDR2: SGHRS and YFSETQ. The CDR3 contains 15 residues. The CDR3 DNA reads as TGCGCCAGCAGCTTGGCGGGACAGCCGAACACTGAAGCTTTCTTT. Translation: CASSLAGQPNTEAFF. The variable domain in full, with the rest retrieved from reference TRBV5-1 and TRBJ1-1, is KAGVTQTPRYLIKTRGQQVTLSCSPISGHRSVSWYQQTPGQGLQFLFEYFSETQRNKGNFPGRFSGRQFSNSRSEMNVSTLELGDSALYLCASSLAGQPNTEAFFGQGTRLTVV.

The rearrangement joins TRBV6-5 to TRBJ2-3; possible D gene TRBD2, 6 bases. Germline values: CDR1 MNHEY, CDR2 SVGAGI. V lost 6 bases and J 4 bases, leaving 14 bases between the germline ends. The CDR3 has 14 amino acids. CDR3 amino acids: CASRGDLAADTQYF. Here the CDR3 DNA reads TGTGCCAGCAGGGGGGACTTAGCCGCAGATACGCAGTATTTT.

This chain joins TRBV19 and TRBJ1-4, with D unclear. Germline lookup yields CDR1 LNHDA and CDR2 SQIVND (reference sequence). The V gene lost 7 bases and the J gene lost 6 bases, with 15 bases spanning the gap. This CDR3 has 14 amino acids. The CDR3 sequence is CASTDGGSDEKLFF. In DNA, the CDR3 is TGTGCCAGTACCGACGGAGGGAGCGATGAAAAACTGTTTTTT. The complete variable domain, with remaining parts taken from reference TRBV19 and TRBJ1-4, reads DGGITQSPKYLFRKEGQNVTLSCEQNLNHDAMYWYRQDPGQGLRLIYYSQIVNDFQKGDIAEGYSVSREKKESFPLTVTSAQKNPTAFYLCASTDGGSDEKLFFGSGTQLSVL.

Regarding this clone: Other DNA sequences in the sample encode the same CDR3. V and J are TRBV6-6 and TRBJ2-1, with D unclear. Germline CDR1 reads MNHNY; CDR2 reads SVGAGI (reference sequence). The length of the CDR3 is 11 residues. V lost 0 bases to trimming and J lost 10 bases, with 4 bases between them. DNA for the CDR3: TGTGCCAGCAGTTACTCGGGGGAGCAGTTCTTC. This sequence encodes CASSYSGEQFF.

Comments on this clone: The identical CDR3 is also encoded by other nucleotide sequences in the sample. CDR3 sequence reads: CASSLTSSYEQYF. The CDR3 DNA follows: TGTGCCAGCAGCTTAACGTCCAGCTACGAGCAGTACTTC. The chain combines TRBV7-3 with TRBJ2-7; no definite D call. CDR3 length: 13 residues. The V gene lost 0 bases and the J gene lost 3 bases, with 6 bases spanning the gap. Germline V gene data show CDR1 as SGHTA and CDR2 as FQGTGA.

The J gene is TRBJ1-2, the V gene TRBV2, with 7 bases identical to TRBD1. V shed 7 bases and J 5 bases; nucleotides not matched to a gene: 7. The CDR3 has 13 amino acids. Germline V gives CDR1 SNHLY, CDR2 FYNNEI. CDR3 amino acids: CASMPGTAYGYTF. CDR3 sequence (DNA): TGTGCCAGCATGCCCGGGACAGCGTATGGCTACACCTTC.

The sample holds one count of this clone. The CDR3 DNA reads TGCGCCAGCAGCCAAGGGACCCACGAGCAGTACTTC. This translates into CASSQGTHEQYF. The V and J genes are TRBV4-3 and TRBJ2-7; no reliable D call. Germline values: CDR1 LGHNA, CDR2 YSLEER. Trimming took off 1 base at V and 5 bases at J, with 6 bases between the two ends. CDR3 length: 12 residues.

The V and J genes are TRBV18 and TRBJ2-3; D uncertain. CDR1 is KGHSH, CDR2 LQKENI, per germline. The length of the CDR3 is 12 residues. Trimming pared 3 bases from V and 2 bases from J, leaving 3 bases between. The CDR3 DNA follows: TGTGCCAGCTCACCCTACACAGATACGCAGTATTTT. This translates into CASSPYTDTQYF. Full variable domain (outside the CDR3, taken from reference TRBV18 and TRBJ2-3): NAGVMQNPRHLVRRRGQEARLRCSPMKGHSHVYWYRQLPEEGLKFMVYLQKENIIDESGMPKERFSAEFPKEGPSILRIQQVVRGDSAAYFCASSPYTDTQYFGPGTRLTVL.

V is TRBV7-2 and J is TRBJ2-1; 15 positions match TRBD2. Germline V lookup: CDR1 SGHTA, CDR2 FQGNSA. The CDR3 spans 16 residues. V shed 5 bases and J 8 bases; nucleotides not matched to a gene: 7. CDR3: CASSPSGLAGGHEQFF. The DNA for the CDR3 is TGTGCCAGCAGCCCCTCCGGACTAGCGGGGGGGCATGAGCAGTTCTTC.

V usage is TRBV19 and J usage is TRBJ1-2, with 7 bases identical to TRBD1. V was pared by 6 bases and J by 2 bases, with 9 bases of the junction left unmatched. Germline V gives CDR1 LNHDA, CDR2 SQIVND (reference sequence). This CDR3 is built from 15 residues. The DNA for the CDR3 is TGTGCCAGTAGCCGTTCGAGGGGGCTAAACTATGGCTACACCTTC. Its translation: CASSRSRGLNYGYTF.

V gene TRBV27 combines with J gene TRBJ2-1; tentatively, D is TRBD1 (5 bases). The germline CDR1 and CDR2 sequences are MNHEY and SMNVEV (reference sequence). This CDR3 comprises 12 residues. V was cut by 6 bases and J by 9 bases, with 12 bases left in between. DNA of the CDR3: TGTGCCAGCAGCTTGGTAAGGGGTGAGCAGTTCTTC. Translation gives CASSLVRGEQFF.

The rearrangement uses TRBV9 and TRBJ2-4; D is undetermined. CDR3 length: 14 amino acids. The germline gives CDR1 SGDLS, CDR2 YYNGEE. V was clipped by 3 bases and J by 2 bases, with 9 bases between them. In DNA form, the CDR3 reads TGTGCCAGCAGCGCCGAAGGGTCCAAAAACATTCAGTACTTC. It codes for CASSAEGSKNIQYF.

The rearrangement links TRBV28 to TRBJ2-2; D gene uncertain. V was trimmed by 5 bases and J by 6 bases, leaving 7 bases between them. Per germline, CDR1 MDHEN and CDR2 SYDVKM. The CDR3 length is 12 residues. Here the CDR3 DNA reads TGTGCCAGCAGTCATCCTGCCGGGGAGCTGTTTTTT. Amino acids: CASSHPAGELFF.

This clone has a handful of counts. V usage is TRBV27 and J usage is TRBJ1-2; D is perhaps TRBD1 (5 bases). Trimming left V 6 bases short and J 10 bases short, with 15 bases between. The CDR3 is 12 amino acids. Germline CDR1 MNHEY, CDR2 SMNVEV (reference sequence). The CDR3 protein is CASSSGTVDYTF. Written as DNA, the CDR3 is TGTGCCAGCAGCTCCGGGACGGTCGACTACACCTTC.

As for this clone: Within the sample, other DNA sequences also encode this same CDR3. The chain is built from TRBV15 and TRBJ2-1, with D uncertain. Trimming took 1 base from V and 7 from J, leaving 2 bases between them. Germline lookup yields CDR1 LNHNV and CDR2 YYDKDF (reference sequence). CDR3 length equals 11 residues. The CDR3 bases are TGTGCCACCAGCAGAGTGAATGAGCAGTTCTTC. Translating gives CATSRVNEQFF.

This sequence joins TRBV27 and TRBJ2-7; TRBD1 matches 7 bases. Trimming took 5 bases from V and 5 from J; bases not matched to a gene: 6. CDR1 MNHEY and CDR2 SMNVEV come from the germline V gene (reference sequence). This CDR3 spans 13 amino acids. In DNA, the CDR3 is TGTGCCAGCAGTCTCGGGACAGCCGACGAGCAGTACTTC. It translates to CASSLGTADEQYF.

The rearrangement joins TRBV28 to TRBJ2-7; possibly TRBD1 for D (5 bases). The CDR3 is made up of 12 amino acids. Germline lookup yields CDR1 MDHEN and CDR2 SYDVKM. V gave up 4 bases and J gave up 2 bases, with 6 bases separating them. This CDR3 reads CASSSTAYEQYF. The CDR3 nucleotides are TGTGCCAGCAGTTCGACAGCCTACGAGCAGTACTTC.

The rearrangement links TRBV30 to TRBJ2-1, with D possibly matching TRBD2 (6 bases). Germline CDR1 GTSNPN, CDR2 SVGIG (reference sequence). There are 14 residues in the CDR3. V dropped 4 bases and J dropped 1 base, with 11 bases sitting between them. This CDR3 is CAWTARGSYNEQFF. The CDR3 DNA reads TGTGCCTGGACCGCTCGGGGGTCCTACAATGAGCAGTTCTTC.

The chain joins TRBV7-9 to TRBJ2-1; D uncertain. The CDR3 is made up of 12 amino acids. V lost 2 bases and J lost 7, with 6 bases in between. Per the germline V gene, CDR1 is SEHNR and CDR2 is FQNEAQ (reference sequence). The CDR3 sequence is CASSLSVNEQFF. In DNA form, the CDR3 reads TGTGCCAGCAGCTTATCTGTTAATGAGCAGTTCTTC. Using reference TRBV7-9 and TRBJ2-1 for the parts outside the CDR3, the full variable domain is DTGVSQNPRHKITKRGQNVTFRCDPISEHNRLYWYRQTLGQGPEFLTYFQNEAQLEKSRLLSDRFSAERPKGSFSTLEIQRTEQGDSAMYLCASSLSVNEQFFGPGTRLTVL.